The present T cell receptor (beta chain) was sequenced within a study of graft-versus-host responses after intestinal transplantation. About the study: All recipients were transplanted with multivisceral, liver-intestinal, or isolated intestinal grafts.

Measured with immunoSEQ multiplex PCR; TCRdb has only the in-frame clones, and not every one. In the table there are fewer than 13,000 clones, about 32% of which are singletons. Points from the study as a whole: There were GvH clones found in recipient marrow, and some of them appeared first in ileum or blood.

This clone rates as medium-sized. The CDR3 is 13 residues long. The ends were cut back, 5 bases at V and 4 bases at J, with 14 bases in the middle. Germline CDR1 GTSNPN, CDR2 SVGIG (reference sequence). The TCR comes from a human patient who received an intestinal transplant. The sample was alloreactive CD4+ T cells from a mixed lymphocyte reaction culture, taken before intestinal transplant. Stated subset: CFSE-low proliferating T cells sorted from roughly six-day pre-transplant mixed lymphocyte reaction (GvH or HvG direction). The rearrangement links TRBV30 to TRBJ1-1; D possibly corresponds to TRBD1 (5 bases). CDR3 DNA: TGTGCCTGGGCGTTCGGGGGTGGCACTGAAGCTTTCTTT. Translated: CAWAFGGGTEAFF.